A selection of T cell receptor beta chains follows, all from one sample in a study of blood T cells in healthy people across ages. TCRdb passed the 5' RACE reads through MiXCR, listing each CDR3 protein once. The repertoire holds about 900,000 distinct CDR3 sequences, around 62% seen once, with about 30% in the top ten. The sample consisted of blood. The receptors come from a man younger than 45 in good health. Both conserved end residues are part of each CDR3. D genes are given only for firm matches. Clone size is shown for a subset of rows, as once, few, many or a class of expanded clone.

v_gene	d_gene	abundance	j_gene	CDR3aa	CDR3nt
TRBV5-1	TRBD1	-	TRBJ2-7	CASSSGTGPTYEQYF	TGCGCCAGCAGTTCCGGGACAGGCCCAACCTACGAGCAGTACTTC
TRBV9	-	few	TRBJ1-2	CASSVQGRAVDGYTF	TGTGCCAGCAGCGTTCAGGGGAGAGCGGTAGATGGCTACACCTTC
TRBV25-1	-	few	TRBJ2-1	CASMGSGRTLGEQFF	TGTGCCAGCATGGGAAGTGGTAGGACGTTGGGTGAGCAGTTCTTC
TRBV27	-	-	TRBJ1-5	CASSNGRAQPQHF	TGTGCCAGCAGCAACGGGAGGGCTCAGCCCCAGCATTTT
TRBV29-1	-	-	TRBJ2-7	CSAGRPDSSYEQYF	TGCAGCGCCGGCCGGCCTGACAGCTCCTACGAGCAGTACTTC
TRBV25-1	-	-	TRBJ1-5	CASGFSQPQHF	TGTGCCAGCGGTTTCAGCCAGCCCCAGCATTTT
TRBV4-2	-	few	TRBJ2-7	CASSQESNRLGEQYF	TGTGCCAGCAGCCAAGAATCTAACAGGTTGGGCGAGCAGTACTTC
TRBV6-2/TRBV6-3	-	-	TRBJ2-4	CASSEDGTKNIQYF	TGTGCCAGCAGTGAGGACGGGACCAAAAACATTCAGTACTTC
TRBV9	-	-	TRBJ2-1	CAGSLWAGTGYNEQFF	TGTGCCGGCAGCCTGTGGGCGGGGACGGGTTACAATGAGCAGTTCTTC
TRBV6-6	-	-	TRBJ1-2	CASSYWIGDTNYGYTF	TGTGCCAGCAGTTACTGGATCGGGGATACTAACTATGGCTACACCTTC
TRBV4-2	-	-	TRBJ1-5	CASSQERAYQPQHF	TGTGCCAGCAGCCAAGAGAGGGCCTATCAGCCCCAGCATTTT
TRBV7-9	TRBD1	-	TRBJ2-3	CASSSRQGPTDTQYF	TGTGCCAGCAGCTCCCGACAGGGACCCACAGATACGCAGTATTTT
TRBV6-2/TRBV6-3	-	-	TRBJ2-5	CASSYPGATRETQYF	TGTGCCAGCAGTTACCCGGGGGCCACCCGAGAGACCCAGTACTTC
TRBV6-5	TRBD2	-	TRBJ2-5	CASSRLAGALEETQYF	TGTGCCAGCAGTCGCCTAGCGGGGGCCCTAGAAGAGACCCAGTACTTC
TRBV9	TRBD2	once	TRBJ2-1	CASSVWATSGGDEQFF	TGTGCCAGCAGCGTATGGGCGACTAGCGGGGGTGATGAGCAGTTCTTC
TRBV20-1	-	-	TRBJ2-1	CSARVRLTAYNEQFF	TGCAGTGCTAGAGTAAGACTAACCGCCTACAATGAGCAGTTCTTC
TRBV9	-	-	TRBJ1-6	CASSDRNSPLHF	TGTGCCAGCAGCGACAGGAATTCACCCCTCCACTTT
TRBV20-1	-	-	TRBJ2-3	CSAPSGGTSNRDTQYF	TGCAGTGCTCCGAGCGGAGGGACTTCAAATCGAGATACGCAGTATTTT
TRBV7-2	-	-	TRBJ2-3	CASSFATDAQYF	TGTGCCAGCAGCTTTGCCACAGATGCGCAGTATTTT
TRBV3-1	-	-	TRBJ2-7	CASSQDQEREQYF	TGTGCCAGCAGCCAAGATCAGGAACGCGAGCAGTACTTC
TRBV20-1	TRBD2	once	TRBJ2-1	CSALGLAETQFF	TGCAGTGCTCTAGGACTAGCTGAGACCCAGTTCTTC
TRBV6-1	-	-	TRBJ2-1	CASSEAPGVVDEQFF	TGTGCCAGCAGTGAAGCGCCGGGGGTTGTAGATGAGCAGTTCTTC
TRBV29-1	TRBD1	-	TRBJ1-1	CSAEGQGRTEAFF	TGCAGCGCTGAGGGACAGGGCCGTACTGAAGCTTTCTTT
TRBV20-1	-	-	TRBJ1-2	CSASGARGYGYTF	TGCAGTGCTAGCGGGGCCAGGGGCTATGGCTACACCTTC
TRBV6-2/TRBV6-3	TRBD1	-	TRBJ2-7	CASSSSPARQGYSYEQYF	TGTGCCAGCAGTTCCTCGCCCGCCCGACAGGGATACTCCTACGAGCAGTACTTC
TRBV5-1	TRBD1	-	TRBJ1-2	CASSPGQVRGYTF	TGCGCCAGCAGCCCGGGACAGGTGAGGGGCTACACCTTC
TRBV20-1	TRBD2	-	TRBJ2-5	CSARPNSGGGETQYF	TGCAGTGCTAGACCTAATTCGGGGGGTGGGGAGACCCAGTACTTC
TRBV29-1	-	few	TRBJ1-2	CSVEETRVGYGYTF	TGCAGCGTTGAAGAGACCAGGGTTGGGTATGGCTACACCTTC
TRBV24-1	TRBD2	-	TRBJ2-3	CATSDTSGYTDTLYF	TGTGCCACCAGTGACACTAGCGGGTACACAGATACGCTGTATTTT
TRBV9	-	-	TRBJ2-1	CASSVRATLLSSEQFF	TGTGCCAGCAGCGTAAGGGCTACTCTCCTATCCAGTGAGCAGTTCTTC
TRBV3-1	-	-	TRBJ2-1	CASSLMWGLEEQFF	TGTGCCAGCAGCCTTATGTGGGGGCTGGAGGAACAGTTCTTC
TRBV29-1	-	-	TRBJ1-2	CSVEDDGNYGYTF	TGCAGCGTTGAAGATGACGGGAACTATGGCTACACCTTC
TRBV9	TRBD2	-	TRBJ2-3	CASSVQRGHNTDTQYF	TGTGCCAGCAGCGTACAGCGGGGGCATAACACAGATACGCAGTATTTT
TRBV5-1	TRBD1	-	TRBJ1-6	CASSLGQGPSPLHF	TGCGCCAGCAGCTTGGGACAGGGACCTTCACCCCTCCACTTT
TRBV6-6	-	few	TRBJ2-3	CASSRGLPTDTQYF	TGTGCCAGCAGTCGCGGGCTTCCCACAGATACGCAGTATTTT
TRBV29-1	-	-	TRBJ2-7	CSVGVSSYEQYF	TGCAGCGTTGGAGTGTCCTCCTACGAGCAGTACTTC
TRBV13	-	-	TRBJ2-4	CASSLGGQTLMKRYF	TGTGCCAGCAGCTTAGGTGGGCAGACTTTAATGAAGCGGTACTTC
TRBV5-1	-	-	TRBJ2-5	CASSLAADLETQYF	TGCGCCAGCAGCTTGGCCGCCGACCTTGAGACCCAGTACTTC
TRBV7-2	-	few	TRBJ1-2	CASSLGRERSYTF	TGTGCCAGCAGCTTAGGAAGGGAGAGGAGCTACACCTTC
TRBV5-1	-	-	TRBJ1-6	CASHLGDGYSPLHF	TGCGCCAGCCATTTAGGGGACGGCTATTCACCCCTCCACTTT